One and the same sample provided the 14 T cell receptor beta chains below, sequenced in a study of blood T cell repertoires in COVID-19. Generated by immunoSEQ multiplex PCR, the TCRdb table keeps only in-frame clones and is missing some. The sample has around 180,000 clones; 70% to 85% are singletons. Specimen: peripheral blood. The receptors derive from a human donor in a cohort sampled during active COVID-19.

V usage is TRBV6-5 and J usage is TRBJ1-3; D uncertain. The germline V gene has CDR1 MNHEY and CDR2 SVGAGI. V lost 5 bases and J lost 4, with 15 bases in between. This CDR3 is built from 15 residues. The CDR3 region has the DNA TGTGCCAGCAGTCCCGCTGCGGGTTCCGGAAACACCATATATTTT. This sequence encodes CASSPAAGSGNTIYF.

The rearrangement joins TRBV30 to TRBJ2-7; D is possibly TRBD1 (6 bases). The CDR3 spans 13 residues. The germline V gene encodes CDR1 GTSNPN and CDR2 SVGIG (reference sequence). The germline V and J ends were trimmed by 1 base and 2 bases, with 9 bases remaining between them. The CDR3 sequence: CAWSAGEAYEQYF. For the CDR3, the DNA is TGTGCCTGGAGTGCAGGGGAAGCCTACGAGCAGTACTTC.

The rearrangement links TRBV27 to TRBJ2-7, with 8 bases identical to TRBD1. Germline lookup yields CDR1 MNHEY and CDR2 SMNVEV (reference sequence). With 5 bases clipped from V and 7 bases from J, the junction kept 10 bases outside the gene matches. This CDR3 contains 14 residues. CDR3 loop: CASSPGQGAGEQYF. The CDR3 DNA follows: TGTGCCAGCAGTCCCGGGCAGGGGGCAGGGGAGCAGTACTTC.

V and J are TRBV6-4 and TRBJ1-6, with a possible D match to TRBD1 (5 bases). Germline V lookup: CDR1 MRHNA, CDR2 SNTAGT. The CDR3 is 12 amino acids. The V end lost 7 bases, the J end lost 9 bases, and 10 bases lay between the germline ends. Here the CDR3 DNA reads TGTGCCAGCACTAAAAGGGGTTCACCCCTCCACTTT. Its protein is CASTKRGSPLHF.

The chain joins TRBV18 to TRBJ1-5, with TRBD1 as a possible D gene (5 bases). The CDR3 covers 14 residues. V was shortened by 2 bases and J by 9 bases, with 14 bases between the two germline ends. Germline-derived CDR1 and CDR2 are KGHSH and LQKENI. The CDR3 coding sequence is TGTGCCAGCTCACCAGGGGGGGACCTTGTGCCCCAGCATTTT. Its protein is CASSPGGDLVPQHF.

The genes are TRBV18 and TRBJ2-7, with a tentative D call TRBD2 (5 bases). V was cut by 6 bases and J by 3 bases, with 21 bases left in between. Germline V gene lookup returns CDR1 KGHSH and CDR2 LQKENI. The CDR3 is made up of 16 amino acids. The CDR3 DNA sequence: TGTGCCAGCTCTCGGGAACCGCGGCAGGCGTTCTACGAGCAGTACTTC. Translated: CASSREPRQAFYEQYF.

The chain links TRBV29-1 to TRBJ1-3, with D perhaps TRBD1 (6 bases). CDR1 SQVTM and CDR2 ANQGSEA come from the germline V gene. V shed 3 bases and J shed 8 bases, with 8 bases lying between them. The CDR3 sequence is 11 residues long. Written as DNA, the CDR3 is TGCAGCGTTGACAGGGGAGACACCATATATTTT. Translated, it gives CSVDRGDTIYF.

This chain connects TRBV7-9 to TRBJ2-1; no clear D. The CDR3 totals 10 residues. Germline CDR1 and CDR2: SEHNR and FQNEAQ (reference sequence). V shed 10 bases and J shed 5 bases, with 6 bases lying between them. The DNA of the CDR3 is TGTGCCACCGTAAACAATGAGCAGTTCTTC. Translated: CATVNNEQFF.

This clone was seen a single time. The CDR3 loop is CASSIDRGSWETQYF. The CDR3 coding sequence is TGTGCCAGTAGTATAGATCGTGGTAGTTGGGAGACCCAGTACTTC. The genes are TRBV19 and TRBJ2-5; D gene uncertain. The CDR3 has 15 amino acids. The germline V and J ends were trimmed by 0 bases and 5 bases, with 13 bases remaining between them. Germline assignment: CDR1 LNHDA and CDR2 SQIVND (reference sequence).

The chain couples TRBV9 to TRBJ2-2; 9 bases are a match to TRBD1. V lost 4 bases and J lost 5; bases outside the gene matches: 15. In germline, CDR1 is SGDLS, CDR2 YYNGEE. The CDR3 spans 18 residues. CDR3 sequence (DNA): TGTGCCAGCAGCCATTCACCCCGGGACAGGGTTTTTACCGGGGAGCTGTTTTTT. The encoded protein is CASSHSPRDRVFTGELFF.

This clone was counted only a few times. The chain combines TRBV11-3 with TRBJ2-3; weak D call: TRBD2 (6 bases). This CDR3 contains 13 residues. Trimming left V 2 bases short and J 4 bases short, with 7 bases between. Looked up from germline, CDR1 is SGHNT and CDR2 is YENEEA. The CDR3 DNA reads TGTGCCAGCAGCTTATCGGGGGCAGATACGCAGTATTTT. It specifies CASSLSGADTQYF. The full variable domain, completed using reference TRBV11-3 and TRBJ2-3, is EAGVVQSPRYKIIEKKQPVAFWCNPISGHNTLYWYLQNLGQGPELLIRYENEEAVDDSQLPKDRFSAERLKGVDSTLKIQPAELGDSAVYLCASSLSGADTQYFGPGTRLTVL.

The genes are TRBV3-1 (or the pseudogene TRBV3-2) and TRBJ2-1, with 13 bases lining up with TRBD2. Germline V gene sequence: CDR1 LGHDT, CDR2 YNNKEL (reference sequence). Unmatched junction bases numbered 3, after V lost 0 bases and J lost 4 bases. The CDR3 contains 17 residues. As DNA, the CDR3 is TGTGCCAGCAGCCAAGAGGGGACTAGCGGGGCGTACAATGAGCAGTTCTTC. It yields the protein CASSQEGTSGAYNEQFF.

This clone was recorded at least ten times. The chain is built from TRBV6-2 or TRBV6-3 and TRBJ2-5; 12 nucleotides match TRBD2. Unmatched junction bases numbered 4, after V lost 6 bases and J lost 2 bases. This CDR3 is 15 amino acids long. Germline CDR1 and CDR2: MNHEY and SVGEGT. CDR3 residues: CASSQTSGGQETQYF. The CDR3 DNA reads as TGTGCCAGCAGCCAGACTAGCGGGGGACAAGAGACCCAGTACTTC.

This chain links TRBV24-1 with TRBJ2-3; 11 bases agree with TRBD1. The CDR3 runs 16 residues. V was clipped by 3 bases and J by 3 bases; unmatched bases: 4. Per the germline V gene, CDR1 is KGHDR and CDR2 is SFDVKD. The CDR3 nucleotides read TGTGCCACCAGTGATCCCGGGACAGGGGGGACAGATACGCAGTATTTT. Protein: CATSDPGTGGTDTQYF.